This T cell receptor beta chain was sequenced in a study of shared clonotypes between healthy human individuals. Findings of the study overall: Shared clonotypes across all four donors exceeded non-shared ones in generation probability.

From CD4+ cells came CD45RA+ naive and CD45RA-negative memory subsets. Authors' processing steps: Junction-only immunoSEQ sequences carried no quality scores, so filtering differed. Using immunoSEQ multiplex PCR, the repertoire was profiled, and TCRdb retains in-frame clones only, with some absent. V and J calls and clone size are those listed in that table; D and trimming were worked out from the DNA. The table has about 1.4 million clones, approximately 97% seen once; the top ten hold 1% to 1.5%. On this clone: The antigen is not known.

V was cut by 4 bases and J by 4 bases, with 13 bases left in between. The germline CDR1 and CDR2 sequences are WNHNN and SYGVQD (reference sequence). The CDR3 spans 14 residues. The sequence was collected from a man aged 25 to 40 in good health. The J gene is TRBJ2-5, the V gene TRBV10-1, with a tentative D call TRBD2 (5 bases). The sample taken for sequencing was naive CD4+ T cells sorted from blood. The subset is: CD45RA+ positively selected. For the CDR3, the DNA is TGCGCCAGCAGTGGGTCTCGTGCGGGAGAGACCCAGTACTTC. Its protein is CASSGSRAGETQYF.